A single sample gave rise to the 3 T cell receptor beta chains below, sequenced in a study of T cells in Graves' hyperthyroidism and ophthalmopathy. RNA transcripts served as the template for amplifying TCR beta CDR3 regions. The HTBI primer set served for first-round RT-PCR of the TCR CDR3. TCRdb re-called the multiplex PCR reads through MiXCR, storing one row per CDR3 protein. The data contain 700,000 or so distinct CDR3 sequences, about a sixth of them singletons. Sample: blood. Receptors originate from a man aged 18-30 years with Graves' hyperthyroidism.

The rearrangement links TRBV27 to TRBJ2-1; D is uncertain. CDR3 length equals 13 residues. Trimming took off 6 bases at V and 5 bases at J, with 11 bases between the two ends. Germline loops: CDR1 MNHEY, CDR2 SMNVEV (reference sequence). The DNA for the CDR3 is TGTGCCAGCAGCATTAATTTTCACAATGAGCAGTTCTTC. It translates to CASSINFHNEQFF.

The table lists this clonotype with many counts. This chain links TRBV2 with TRBJ2-1, with 10 bases aligning to TRBD1. Per the germline V gene, CDR1 is SNHLY and CDR2 is FYNNEI. The V segment lost 11 bases and the J segment 5 bases; nucleotides outside the gene matches: 6. CDR3 length equals 13 residues. CDR3 region: CAGRQGANNEQFF. The CDR3, as DNA: TGTGCCGGTAGACAGGGGGCAAACAATGAGCAGTTCTTC.

This clonotype was counted between two and nine times. This chain uses TRBV6-1 with TRBJ1-4; 8 positions match TRBD1. Germline CDR1 and CDR2: MNHNS and SASEGT. The CDR3 length is 15 residues. The ends lost 5 bases at V and 7 bases at J; junction bases unmatched: 9. For the CDR3, the DNA is TGTGCCAGCAGTCTCTCAGGGGGCTTGGCTGAAAAACTGTTTTTT. Translation: CASSLSGGLAEKLFF.